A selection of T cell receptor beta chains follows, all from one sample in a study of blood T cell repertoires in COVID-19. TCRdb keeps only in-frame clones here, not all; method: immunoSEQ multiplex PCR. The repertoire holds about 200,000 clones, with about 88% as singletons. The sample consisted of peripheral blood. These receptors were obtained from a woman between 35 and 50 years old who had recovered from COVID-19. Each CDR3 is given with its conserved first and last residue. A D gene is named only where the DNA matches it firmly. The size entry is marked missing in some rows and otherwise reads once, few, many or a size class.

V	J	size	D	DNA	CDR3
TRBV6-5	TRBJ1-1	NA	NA	TGTGCCAGCAGTACCTTCAGGGCGAAAGCTTTCTTT	CASSTFRAKAFF
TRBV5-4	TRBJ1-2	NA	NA	TGTGCCAGCAGCCCTGGGACACCTTTAGCTAACTATGGCTACACCTTC	CASSPGTPLANYGYTF
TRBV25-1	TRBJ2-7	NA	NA	TGTGCCAGCAGTGGTATTTCCTACGAGCAGTACTTC	CASSGISYEQYF
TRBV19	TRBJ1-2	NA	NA	TGTGCCAGTAGCCCAGGGGATTATGGCTACACCTTC	CASSPGDYGYTF
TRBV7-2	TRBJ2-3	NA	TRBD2	TGTGCCAGCAGTCCACCTAGCGGCCGAAGCACAGATACGCAGTATTTT	CASSPPSGRSTDTQYF
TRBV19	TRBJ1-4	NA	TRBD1	TGTGCCACTCTCCGACAGGGGTCTGAAAAACTGTTTTTT	CATLRQGSEKLFF
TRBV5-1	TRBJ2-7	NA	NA	TGCGCCAGCAGCTTATCGTCCTACGAGCAGTACTTC	CASSLSSYEQYF
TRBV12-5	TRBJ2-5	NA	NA	TGTGCTAGTGGTTTAGGACAAGGGCAAGAGACCCAGTACTTC	CASGLGQGQETQYF
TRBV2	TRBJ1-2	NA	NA	TGTGCCAGCAGTGAAGGGGGGGGCGCCGGTGGCTACACCTTC	CASSEGGGAGGYTF
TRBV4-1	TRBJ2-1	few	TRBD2	TGCGCCAGCAGCCAAGATCTGGGACTAGCGGGTAATGAGCAGTTCTTC	CASSQDLGLAGNEQFF
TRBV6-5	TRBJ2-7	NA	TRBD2	TGTGCCAGCGGGAAACTAGCGGGAGAGCACGAGCAGTACTTC	CASGKLAGEHEQYF
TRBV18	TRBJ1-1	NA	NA	TGTGCCAGCTCACCACCATCCCTAGGCCCAATCGAAGCTTTCTTT	CASSPPSLGPIEAFF
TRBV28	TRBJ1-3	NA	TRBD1	TGTGCCACCTTACCGACAGGGGCTGGAAACACCATATATTTT	CATLPTGAGNTIYF
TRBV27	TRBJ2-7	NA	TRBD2	TGTGCCAGCAGTTTAAAAATTAGCGGGATAGTCTCCTACGAGCAGTACTTC	CASSLKISGIVSYEQYF
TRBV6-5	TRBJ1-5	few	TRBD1	TGTGCCAGCAGTTACGGGACAGGGTACAATCAGCCCCAGCATTTT	CASSYGTGYNQPQHF
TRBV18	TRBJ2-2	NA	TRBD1	TGTGCCAGCTCACCCCTACAGGGGGATACCGGGGAGCTGTTTTTT	CASSPLQGDTGELFF
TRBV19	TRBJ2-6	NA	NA	TGTGCCAGTAGTATAATTCAGTTTTTCTCTGGGGCCAACGTCCTGACTTTC	CASSIIQFFSGANVLTF
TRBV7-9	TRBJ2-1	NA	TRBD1	TGTGCCAGCAGCTTCCGGGACCCAGGGGGCAATGAGCAGTTCTTC	CASSFRDPGGNEQFF
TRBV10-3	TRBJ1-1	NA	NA	TGTGCCATCAGGGCTCAAACGGGGGGGGCTACGAACACTGAAGCTTTCTTT	CAIRAQTGGATNTEAFF
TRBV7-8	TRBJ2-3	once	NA	TGTGCCAGCAGCTTCCTTCAGACAGATACGCAGTATTTT	CASSFLQTDTQYF
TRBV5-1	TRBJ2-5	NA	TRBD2	TGCGCCAGCAGCTTGATAGAAGCGGGACCAGAGACCCAGTACTTC	CASSLIEAGPETQYF
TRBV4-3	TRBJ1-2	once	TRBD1	TGCGCCAGCAGCCCTCCTTCGACAGGGATCGGTGGCTACACCTTC	CASSPPSTGIGGYTF
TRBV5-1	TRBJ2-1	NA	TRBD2	TGCGCCAGCAGCTCCGGGACTAGCGGGAGCAATGAGCAGTTCTTC	CASSSGTSGSNEQFF
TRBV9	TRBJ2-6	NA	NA	TGTGCCAGCAGCACAGAGCTCTCTGGGGCCAACGTCCTGACTTTC	CASSTELSGANVLTF
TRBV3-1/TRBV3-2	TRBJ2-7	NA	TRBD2	TGTGCCAGCGAACTAGCGGGAGGATACGAGCAGTACTTC	CASELAGGYEQYF
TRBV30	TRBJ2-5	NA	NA	TGTGCCTGGAGTGTTTCTCTCTACCAAGAGACCCAGTACTTC	CAWSVSLYQETQYF
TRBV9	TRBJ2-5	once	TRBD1	TGTGCCAGCAGCCCGACCGGGACAGGGTTTGAGACCCAGTACTTC	CASSPTGTGFETQYF
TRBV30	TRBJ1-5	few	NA	TGTGCCTGGAGTTCAGGGGGCAATCAGCCCCAGCATTTT	CAWSSGGNQPQHF
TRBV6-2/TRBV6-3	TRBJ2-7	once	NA	TGTGCCAGCAGTTACGGGGGCGGTCCCCAGGTGTACGAGCAGTACTTC	CASSYGGGPQVYEQYF
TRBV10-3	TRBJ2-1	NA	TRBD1	TGTGCCATCAGGGGCGGGACAGGGGAGAATGAGCAGTTCTTC	CAIRGGTGENEQFF
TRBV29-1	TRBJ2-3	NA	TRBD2	TGCAGCGTTCGCCGCGGGAGGGCCAACACAGATACGCAGTATTTT	CSVRRGRANTDTQYF
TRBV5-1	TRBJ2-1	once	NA	TGCGCCAGCCGCCTTTTTGGGGGGACGGACTACAATGAGCAGTTCTTC	CASRLFGGTDYNEQFF
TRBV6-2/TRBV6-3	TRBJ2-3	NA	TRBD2	TGTGCCAGCAGTTTAGAAGCGGGAGGGCCGACAGATACGCAGTATTTT	CASSLEAGGPTDTQYF
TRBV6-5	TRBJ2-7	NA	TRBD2	TGTGCCAGCAGTACCTCTGGGCGGGGGGCAAACGAGCAGTACTTC	CASSTSGRGANEQYF